This is a list of T cell receptor beta chains from one sample in a study of blood T cell repertoires in COVID-19. Profiled with immunoSEQ multiplex PCR; TCRdb holds only in-frame clones, not every one. The repertoire has about 270,000 clones, approximately 91% of them found once; the top ten carry roughly 2%. The specimen sequenced was PBMCs or T cells enriched from blood (not recorded which). Receptors originate from a woman aged 40 to 50 with acute COVID-19. Both conserved end residues are part of each CDR3. A D gene is named only where the DNA matches it firmly. Expanded clones are given a class, and other clones once, few, many or no size at all.

D gene	V gene	clone size	J gene	CDR3 protein	CDR3 DNA
TRBD2	TRBV7-2	.	TRBJ2-6	CASSLLAGDISGANVLTF	TGTGCCAGCAGCTTGCTAGCGGGAGACATCTCTGGGGCCAACGTCCTGACTTTC
TRBD2	TRBV6-5	.	TRBJ2-3	CASIEDAGGTDTQYF	TGTGCCAGCATAGAGGATGCGGGGGGCACAGATACGCAGTATTTT
TRBD1	TRBV7-6	.	TRBJ1-1	CASSQQGAGEAFF	TGTGCCAGCAGCCAACAGGGGGCTGGGGAAGCTTTCTTT
TRBD1	TRBV23-1	.	TRBJ2-7	CASSDRGYYSYEQYF	TGCGCCAGCTCGGACAGGGGGTACTACTCCTACGAGCAGTACTTC
TRBD2	TRBV7-6	.	TRBJ2-3	CASSAQGLAGVADTQYF	TGTGCCAGCAGCGCCCAAGGACTAGCGGGAGTAGCAGATACGCAGTATTTT
.	TRBV5-5	few	TRBJ1-6	CASSLAPDNSPLHF	TGTGCCAGCAGCTTGGCTCCCGATAATTCACCCCTCCACTTT
TRBD2	TRBV7-8	.	TRBJ2-7	CASSLGFGIAGGPSYEQYF	TGTGCCAGCAGCTTAGGTTTTGGGATAGCGGGAGGGCCCTCCTACGAGCAGTACTTC
TRBD2	TRBV12-5	.	TRBJ2-1	CASGLVPILAGNEQFF	TGTGCTAGTGGTTTGGTCCCGATACTAGCGGGTAATGAGCAGTTCTTC
.	TRBV2	.	TRBJ2-7	CASTRRGFTYEQYF	TGTGCCAGCACCCGCCGGGGATTTACCTACGAGCAGTACTTC
.	TRBV6-2/TRBV6-3	.	TRBJ2-1	CASSSVRENQFF	TGTGCCAGCAGTTCGGTACGGGAGAACCAGTTCTTC
TRBD1	TRBV16	.	TRBJ1-6	CASSPSHLPGDRNSPLHF	TGTGCCAGCAGCCCCTCCCACCTACCAGGGGACAGAAATTCACCCCTCCACTTT
.	TRBV13	.	TRBJ2-1	CASSLGVSSYNEQFF	TGTGCCAGCAGCTTAGGTGTTAGCTCCTACAATGAGCAGTTCTTC
TRBD1	TRBV30	.	TRBJ1-5	CAWSRTGRHQPQHF	TGTGCCTGGTCACGGACAGGACGACATCAGCCCCAGCATTTT
.	TRBV28	.	TRBJ1-5	CASSPPNRVRSNQPQHF	TGTGCCAGCAGTCCCCCCAACAGGGTACGAAGCAATCAGCCCCAGCATTTT
.	TRBV9	.	TRBJ2-1	CASSGRRWGRMGNEQFF	TGTGCCAGCAGCGGGCGCCGTTGGGGGCGTATGGGGAATGAGCAGTTCTTC
.	TRBV7-9	.	TRBJ1-2	CASSPPLSGYTF	TGTGCCAGCAGCCCGCCCTTGAGCGGCTACACCTTC
TRBD2	TRBV4-1	.	TRBJ2-3	CASSQVAALGGYDTQYF	TGCGCCAGCAGCCAAGTAGCCGCTTTGGGGGGGTACGATACGCAGTATTTT
TRBD1	TRBV19	.	TRBJ1-1	CASSIRTDRAMNTEAFF	TGTGCCAGTAGTATAAGGACGGACAGGGCGATGAACACTGAAGCTTTCTTT
TRBD2	TRBV3-1/TRBV3-2	.	TRBJ2-2	CASRATTSGRRIGELFF	TGTGCCAGCAGGGCCACTACTAGCGGGAGGCGGATCGGGGAGCTGTTTTTT
.	TRBV19	.	TRBJ2-1	CASTPPGRLEQFF	TGTGCCAGTACTCCCCCCGGGCGACTAGAGCAGTTCTTC
.	TRBV6-2/TRBV6-3	once	TRBJ2-7	CASSRTGSEQYF	TGTGCCAGCAGTCGCACTGGGAGCGAGCAGTACTTC
TRBD1	TRBV5-1	.	TRBJ2-7	CASSLTGGGYSYEQYF	TGCGCCAGCAGCCTTACAGGGGGCGGTTATTCCTACGAGCAGTACTTC
.	TRBV4-3	.	TRBJ1-1	CASSQTGNTEAFF	TGCGCCAGCAGCCAAACAGGGAACACTGAAGCTTTCTTT
.	TRBV27	.	TRBJ2-2	CASSLRVDKSWLFF	TGTGCCAGCAGTCTCAGGGTAGACAAGAGCTGGCTGTTTTTT
.	TRBV5-1	.	TRBJ2-5	CASSQGYRASRETQYF	TGCGCCAGCAGCCAGGGGTACCGGGCCAGCAGGGAGACCCAGTACTTC
TRBD1	TRBV30	.	TRBJ2-7	CACAPGGIYEQYF	TGTGCCTGTGCCCCAGGGGGCATCTACGAGCAGTACTTC
.	TRBV7-2	.	TRBJ1-2	CASSLEPGHHYGYTF	TGTGCCAGCAGCTTAGAACCAGGGCATCACTATGGCTACACCTTC
TRBD1	TRBV5-1	.	TRBJ1-1	CASSLALGQGVEAFF	TGCGCCAGCAGCTTGGCCCTGGGACAGGGGGTTGAAGCTTTCTTT
TRBD1	TRBV5-1	.	TRBJ2-1	CASSLVGGPSYNEQFF	TGCGCCAGCAGCTTGGTAGGGGGCCCCTCCTACAATGAGCAGTTCTTC
TRBD2	TRBV4-1	once	TRBJ2-7	CASSQASGYEQYF	TGCGCCAGCAGCCAAGCTAGCGGCTACGAGCAGTACTTC
TRBD1	TRBV7-2	.	TRBJ1-5	CASSFDRGRNQPQHF	TGTGCCAGCAGTTTCGACAGGGGCAGAAATCAGCCCCAGCATTTT
.	TRBV19	.	TRBJ2-4	CASRVALARDIQYF	TGTGCCAGTAGGGTCGCGCTAGCGAGGGACATTCAGTACTTC
TRBD1	TRBV10-3	.	TRBJ1-2	CAISEADGQVGGYTF	TGTGCCATCAGTGAGGCCGACGGACAGGTAGGCGGCTACACCTTC
TRBD1	TRBV6-5	.	TRBJ1-2	CASSYQTGVDGYTF	TGTGCCAGCAGTTACCAAACAGGGGTAGATGGCTACACCTTC
.	TRBV29-1	.	TRBJ1-3	CSVVAGSGNTIYF	TGCAGCGTTGTAGCTGGATCTGGAAACACCATATATTTT